Listed below are T cell receptor beta chains from one sample, sequenced in a study of response to subunit inactivated influenza vaccine. Via MiXCR, TCRdb re-called the RT-PCR reads, giving one row per CDR3 protein. The sample has a few hundred thousand distinct CDR3 sequences; over 9.5% are singletons. The sequencing used PBMCs from blood, collected about 40 days after vaccination. These receptors all stem from a man in his forties or fifties who received an inactivated influenza vaccine. Both conserved end residues are part of each CDR3. Fields, in order: D gene, J gene, CDR3 length, V gene, clone size, CDR3 DNA, CDR3 protein. D genes are given only for firm matches. Clone size is stated in some rows and not others, as once, few, many or a class when expanded.

D gene: TRBD2; J gene: TRBJ2-3; CDR3 length: 14; V gene: TRBV20-1; clone size: many; CDR3 DNA: TGCAGTGCTTTACTAGCGGGAAGCACAGATACGCAGTATTTT; CDR3 protein: CSALLAGSTDTQYF
D gene: TRBD2; J gene: TRBJ2-5; CDR3 length: 11; V gene: TRBV7-9; clone size: -; CDR3 DNA: TGTGCCAGCAACGGGGGGAAGACCCAGTACTTC; CDR3 protein: CASNGGKTQYF
D gene: TRBD2; J gene: TRBJ2-5; CDR3 length: 19; V gene: TRBV11-1; clone size: few; CDR3 DNA: TGTGCCAGCAGCTTTCCCGGAATGTTAGAAGGACTAGCGGAAGAGACCCAGTACTTC; CDR3 protein: CASSFPGMLEGLAEETQYF
D gene: -; J gene: TRBJ1-2; CDR3 length: 14; V gene: TRBV28; clone size: few; CDR3 DNA: TGTGCCAGCACCTTATCCGGGACGTCCTATGGCTACACCTTC; CDR3 protein: CASTLSGTSYGYTF
D gene: TRBD1; J gene: TRBJ1-2; CDR3 length: 16; V gene: TRBV7-9; clone size: -; CDR3 DNA: TGTGCCAGCAGCTCCGGACAGGGTAGCCCTAACTATGGCTACACCTTC; CDR3 protein: CASSSGQGSPNYGYTF
D gene: TRBD1; J gene: TRBJ1-6; CDR3 length: 15; V gene: TRBV6-5; clone size: few; CDR3 DNA: TGTGCCAGCAGTTCCCCGGGACAGCTTAATTCACCCCTCCACTTT; CDR3 protein: CASSSPGQLNSPLHF
D gene: -; J gene: TRBJ2-3; CDR3 length: 18; V gene: TRBV4-3; clone size: few; CDR3 DNA: TGCGCCAGCAGCCAAGATCGACAGGCCCGGGGTAGCACAGATACGCAGTATTTT; CDR3 protein: CASSQDRQARGSTDTQYF
D gene: -; J gene: TRBJ2-1; CDR3 length: 16; V gene: TRBV29-1; clone size: -; CDR3 DNA: TGCAGCGTTGAAGGTCGGGGCGCGAGCTCCTACAATGAGCAGTTCTTC; CDR3 protein: CSVEGRGASSYNEQFF
D gene: TRBD1; J gene: TRBJ2-2; CDR3 length: 15; V gene: TRBV4-3; clone size: -; CDR3 DNA: TGCGCCAGCAGCCCCGGACAGGGACGGTCCGGGGAGCTGTTTTTT; CDR3 protein: CASSPGQGRSGELFF
D gene: -; J gene: TRBJ2-1; CDR3 length: 13; V gene: TRBV5-1; clone size: -; CDR3 DNA: TGCGCCAGCAGCTTGGATAACAAGGGTACGCGGTTCTTC; CDR3 protein: CASSLDNKGTRFF
D gene: -; J gene: TRBJ2-1; CDR3 length: 14; V gene: TRBV20-1; clone size: few; CDR3 DNA: TGCAGTGCTAGAGACCAACTAGGCGGGCATGAGCAGTTCTTC; CDR3 protein: CSARDQLGGHEQFF
D gene: TRBD1; J gene: TRBJ2-3; CDR3 length: 16; V gene: TRBV7-8; clone size: few; CDR3 DNA: TGTGCCAGCAGCAACAACCTCCGGGACAGGGGTAATACGCAGTATTTT; CDR3 protein: CASSNNLRDRGNTQYF
D gene: TRBD2; J gene: TRBJ2-1; CDR3 length: 15; V gene: TRBV6-5; clone size: many; CDR3 DNA: TGTGCCAGCAGTTCAGGGACTAGCGGTCTCAATGAGCAGTTCTTC; CDR3 protein: CASSSGTSGLNEQFF
D gene: -; J gene: TRBJ1-1; CDR3 length: 13; V gene: TRBV29-1; clone size: -; CDR3 DNA: TGCAGCGTTGAAGCCTGGGGAAGCACTGAAGCTTTCTTT; CDR3 protein: CSVEAWGSTEAFF
D gene: -; J gene: TRBJ2-3; CDR3 length: 17; V gene: TRBV19; clone size: -; CDR3 DNA: TGTGCCAGTAGTCCCAACCTCCGCACAGGAACCACAGATACGCAGTATTTT; CDR3 protein: CASSPNLRTGTTDTQYF
D gene: TRBD2; J gene: TRBJ2-1; CDR3 length: 18; V gene: TRBV3-1; clone size: few; CDR3 DNA: TGTGCCAGCAGCCAAAGCCTTTTAGCGGGAGGGCCTTACAATGAGCAGTTCTTC; CDR3 protein: CASSQSLLAGGPYNEQFF
D gene: -; J gene: TRBJ2-7; CDR3 length: 18; V gene: TRBV4-1; clone size: -; CDR3 DNA: TGCGCCAGCAGCCAAGATTTCCGGGAGCCTACCTTTGGGAACGAGCAGTACTTC; CDR3 protein: CASSQDFREPTFGNEQYF
D gene: -; J gene: TRBJ2-1; CDR3 length: 10; V gene: TRBV20-1; clone size: many; CDR3 DNA: TGCAGTGCTATCAACAATGAGCAGTTCTTC; CDR3 protein: CSAINNEQFF
D gene: TRBD2; J gene: TRBJ2-1; CDR3 length: 17; V gene: TRBV4-3; clone size: few; CDR3 DNA: TGCGCCAGCAGCCACCTGGGAAGGCGGGAGCGCGAGAATGAGCAGTTCTTC; CDR3 protein: CASSHLGRRERENEQFF
D gene: -; J gene: TRBJ2-1; CDR3 length: 15; V gene: TRBV7-2; clone size: few; CDR3 DNA: TGTGCCAGCAGCTTTCAGGGGACCCACTACAATGAGCAGTTCTTC; CDR3 protein: CASSFQGTHYNEQFF
D gene: -; J gene: TRBJ2-1; CDR3 length: 14; V gene: TRBV29-1; clone size: -; CDR3 DNA: TGCAGCGTTGGGCACAGGCTTTCCTACAATGAGCAGTTCTTC; CDR3 protein: CSVGHRLSYNEQFF
D gene: TRBD1; J gene: TRBJ2-1; CDR3 length: 14; V gene: TRBV29-1; clone size: many; CDR3 DNA: TGCAGCGTAGTCCGGGACAGTACCTACAATGAGCAGTTCTTC; CDR3 protein: CSVVRDSTYNEQFF
D gene: TRBD2; J gene: TRBJ2-1; CDR3 length: 16; V gene: TRBV12-3/TRBV12-4; clone size: many; CDR3 DNA: TGTGCCAGCAGTTTAGGAGGGCTAGCGGGAGGAGGTGAGCAGTTCTTC; CDR3 protein: CASSLGGLAGGGEQFF
D gene: TRBD2; J gene: TRBJ2-7; CDR3 length: 14; V gene: TRBV20-1; clone size: -; CDR3 DNA: TGCAGTGCTGCCGGTGGAGCGGGAGGGAGAGAGCAGTACTTC; CDR3 protein: CSAAGGAGGREQYF
D gene: -; J gene: TRBJ1-1; CDR3 length: 19; V gene: TRBV4-3; clone size: few; CDR3 DNA: TGCGCCAGCAGCCAAGGCTCGGACATCCAGGGGCGCTTGAACACTGAAGCTTTCTTT; CDR3 protein: CASSQGSDIQGRLNTEAFF
D gene: -; J gene: TRBJ1-6; CDR3 length: 13; V gene: TRBV6-5; clone size: -; CDR3 DNA: TGTGCCAGCAGTTATCCGACGGATTCACCCCTCCACTTT; CDR3 protein: CASSYPTDSPLHF